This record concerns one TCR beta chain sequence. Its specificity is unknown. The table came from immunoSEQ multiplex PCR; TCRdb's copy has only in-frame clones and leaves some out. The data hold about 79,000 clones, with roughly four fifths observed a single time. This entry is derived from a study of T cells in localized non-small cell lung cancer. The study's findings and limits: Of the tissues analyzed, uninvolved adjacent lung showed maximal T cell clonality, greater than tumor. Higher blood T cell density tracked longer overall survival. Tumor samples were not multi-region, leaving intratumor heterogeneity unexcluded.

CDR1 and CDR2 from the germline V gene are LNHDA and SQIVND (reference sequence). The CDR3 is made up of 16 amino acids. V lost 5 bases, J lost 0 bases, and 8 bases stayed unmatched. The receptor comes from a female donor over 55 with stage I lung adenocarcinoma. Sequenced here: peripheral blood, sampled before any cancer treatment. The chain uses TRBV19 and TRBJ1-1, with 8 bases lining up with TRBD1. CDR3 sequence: CASSPRDRKMNTEAFF. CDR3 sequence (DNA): TGTGCCAGTAGTCCCCGGGACAGGAAAATGAACACTGAAGCTTTCTTT.